This record covers a single TCR beta chain. Its specificity is not known. The V gene lost 0 bases and the J gene lost 2 bases, with 14 bases spanning the gap. Looked up from germline, CDR1 is SGDLS and CDR2 is YYNGEE. The length of the CDR3 is 16 residues. Through a sample-barcoded 5' primer and a J-beta primer mix, a second PCR was run for roughly 7 to 11 cycles. TCRdb re-derived calls from the 5' RACE reads in MiXCR, one entry per CDR3 protein. The repertoire holds 780,000 or so distinct CDR3 sequences, with approximately 53% as singletons. This entry belongs to a study of blood T cells in healthy people across ages. Whole-study results and caveats: Observed TCR beta diversity per million T cells went down as age went up. This fall followed a roughly linear course with age. No one knew whether donors had CMV, which possibly confounded expanded clonotype changes.

Source material: blood. The chain has TRBV9 and TRBJ2-5, with D possibly being TRBD1 (6 bases). This sequence was found in a middle-aged man in good health. The CDR3 DNA reads TGTGCCAGCAGCGTAGTTGAAGGGGGTCCACAAGAGACCCAGTACTTC. Protein sequence: CASSVVEGGPQETQYF.